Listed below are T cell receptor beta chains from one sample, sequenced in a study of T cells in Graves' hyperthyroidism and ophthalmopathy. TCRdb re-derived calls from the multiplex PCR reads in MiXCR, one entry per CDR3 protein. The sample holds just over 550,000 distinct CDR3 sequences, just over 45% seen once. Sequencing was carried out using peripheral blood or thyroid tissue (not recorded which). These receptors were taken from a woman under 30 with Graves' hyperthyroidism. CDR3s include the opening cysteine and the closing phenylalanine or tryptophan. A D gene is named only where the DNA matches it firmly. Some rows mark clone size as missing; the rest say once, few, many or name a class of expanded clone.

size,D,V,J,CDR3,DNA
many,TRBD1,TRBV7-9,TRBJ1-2,CASSDRTGQANYGYTF,TGTGCCAGCAGCGATCGGACAGGGCAAGCTAACTATGGCTACACCTTC
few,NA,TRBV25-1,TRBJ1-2,CADSATYGYTF,TGTGCCGACAGCGCGACCTATGGCTACACCTTC
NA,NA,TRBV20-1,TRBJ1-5,CSARDAGYSNQPQHF,TGCAGTGCCCGGGACGCAGGCTATAGCAATCAGCCCCAGCATTTT
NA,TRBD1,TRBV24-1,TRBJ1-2,CATQGADGYTF,TGTGCCACCCAGGGGGCTGACGGCTACACCTTC
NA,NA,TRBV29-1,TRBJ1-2,CSFRDYGYTF,TGCAGCTTCCGGGACTACGGCTACACCTTC
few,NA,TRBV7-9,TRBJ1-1,CASSLASVEAFF,TGTGCCAGCAGCTTAGCGTCTGTTGAAGCTTTCTTT
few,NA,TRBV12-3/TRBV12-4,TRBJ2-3,CASRSSLLTDTQYF,TGTGCCAGCAGATCGAGTCTGCTCACAGATACGCAGTATTTT
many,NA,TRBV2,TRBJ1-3,CASSRTGSGNTIYF,TGTGCCAGCAGTAGGACGGGCTCTGGAAACACCATATATTTT
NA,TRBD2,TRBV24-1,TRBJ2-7,CATSDTSLSGSHEQYF,TGTGCCACCAGTGATACTTCTCTGAGCGGGAGTCACGAGCAGTACTTC
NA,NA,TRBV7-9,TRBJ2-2,CASTGWDTGELFF,TGTGCCAGCACGGGATGGGACACCGGGGAGCTGTTTTTT
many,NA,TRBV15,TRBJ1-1,CATSRDIGQGEAFF,TGTGCCACCAGCAGAGATATAGGGCAGGGTGAGGCTTTCTTT
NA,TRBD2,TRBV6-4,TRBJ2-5,CASSDLRAGGRETQYF,TGTGCCAGCAGTGATCTCCGAGCGGGAGGGCGAGAGACCCAGTACTTC
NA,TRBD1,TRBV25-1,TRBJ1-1,CARGQKQGFGTEAFF,TGTGCTAGGGGGCAGAAACAGGGCTTTGGCACTGAAGCTTTCTTT
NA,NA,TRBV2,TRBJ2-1,CASSEAGYNEQFF,TGTGCCAGCAGTGAAGCGGGGTACAATGAGCAGTTCTTC
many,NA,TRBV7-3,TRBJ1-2,CASSFAGGEGYTF,TGTGCCAGCAGCTTCGCCGGGGGGGAAGGCTACACCTTC
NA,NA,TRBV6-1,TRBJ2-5,CASSEGGQKETQYF,TGTGCCAGCAGTGAAGGAGGCCAGAAAGAGACCCAGTACTTC
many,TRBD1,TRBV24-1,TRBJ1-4,CATSDPGQEEEKLFF,TGTGCCACCAGTGACCCCGGACAGGAGGAGGAAAAACTGTTTTTT
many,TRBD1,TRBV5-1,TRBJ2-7,CASSLEGTDYEQYF,TGCGCCAGCAGCTTGGAAGGGACAGACTACGAGCAGTACTTC
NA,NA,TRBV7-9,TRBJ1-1,CASSQEGDLNTEAFF,TGTGCCAGCAGCCAAGAAGGGGACCTGAACACTGAAGCTTTCTTT
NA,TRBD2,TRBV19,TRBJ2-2,CASSAGLAETGELFF,TGTGCCAGTAGTGCGGGACTAGCGGAAACCGGGGAGCTGTTTTTT
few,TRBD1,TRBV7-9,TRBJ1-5,CASSPITGEVNQPQHF,TGTGCCAGCAGCCCAATTACAGGGGAGGTCAATCAGCCCCAGCATTTT
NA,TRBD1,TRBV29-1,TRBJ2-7,CSVDRRYEQYF,TGCAGCGTGGACAGGAGATACGAGCAGTACTTC
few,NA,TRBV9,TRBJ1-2,CASSQEWRRGYTF,TGTGCCAGCAGCCAAGAGTGGCGGCGTGGCTACACCTTC
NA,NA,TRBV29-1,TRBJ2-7,CSVDRDASYEQYF,TGCAGCGTTGATCGGGACGCGTCCTACGAGCAGTACTTC
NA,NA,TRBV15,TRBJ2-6,CATSSLDAGANVLTF,TGTGCCACCAGCAGCTTGGACGCAGGGGCCAACGTCCTGACTTTC
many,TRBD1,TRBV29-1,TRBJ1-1,CSAGYGDRYTEAFF,TGCAGCGCCGGATATGGGGACAGATACACTGAAGCTTTCTTT
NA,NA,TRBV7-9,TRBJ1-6,CASSFSTGPVDNSPLHF,TGTGCCAGCAGCTTCTCGACAGGACCGGTCGATAATTCACCCCTCCACTTT
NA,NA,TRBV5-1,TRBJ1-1,CASSLAEKTMNTEAFF,TGCGCCAGCAGCTTGGCCGAAAAGACCATGAACACTGAAGCTTTCTTT
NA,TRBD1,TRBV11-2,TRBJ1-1,CASSFLQGDVARAEAFF,TGTGCCAGCAGCTTTCTACAGGGGGACGTGGCGAGAGCTGAAGCTTTCTTT
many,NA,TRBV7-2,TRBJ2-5,CASSQVGQETQYF,TGTGCCAGCAGCCAAGTTGGCCAAGAGACCCAGTACTTC
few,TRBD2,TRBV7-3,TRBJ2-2,CASSRISGTSTGELFF,TGTGCCAGCAGCCGGATTAGCGGGACCAGTACCGGGGAGCTGTTTTTT
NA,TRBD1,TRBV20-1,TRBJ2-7,CSARPLDRVGYEQYF,TGCAGTGCTAGACCCCTCGACAGGGTAGGGTACGAGCAGTACTTC
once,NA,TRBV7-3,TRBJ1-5,CAGSLERNQPQHF,TGTGCCGGCAGCTTAGAAAGGAATCAGCCCCAGCATTTT
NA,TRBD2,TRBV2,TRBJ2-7,CASSLDGTSGYEQYF,TGTGCCAGCAGCTTGGATGGGACTAGCGGCTACGAGCAGTACTTC
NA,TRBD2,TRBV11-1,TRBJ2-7,CASSPPSAGGLYEQYF,TGTGCCAGCTCACCACCCTCGGCGGGAGGTCTGTACGAGCAGTACTTC
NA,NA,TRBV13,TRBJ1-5,CASSFGSPGNQPQHF,TGTGCCAGCAGCTTCGGGTCCCCGGGCAATCAGCCCCAGCATTTT
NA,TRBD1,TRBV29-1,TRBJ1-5,CSPRQGDQPQHF,TGCAGCCCTCGACAGGGGGATCAGCCCCAGCATTTT
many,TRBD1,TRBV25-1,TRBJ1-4,CASSDPTGFDEKLFF,TGTGCCAGCAGTGACCCGACAGGGTTTGATGAAAAACTGTTTTTT
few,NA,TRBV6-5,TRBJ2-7,CASSYERVGALYYEQYF,TGTGCCAGCAGTTACGAGAGGGTCGGAGCGCTGTACTACGAGCAGTACTTC
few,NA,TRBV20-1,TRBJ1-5,CSASGDSNQPQHF,TGCAGTGCTAGCGGGGATAGCAATCAGCCCCAGCATTTT
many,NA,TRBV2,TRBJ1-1,CASSFTGPEAFF,TGTGCCAGCAGTTTCACAGGGCCGGAAGCTTTCTTT
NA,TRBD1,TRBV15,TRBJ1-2,CATSRTGGSLYGYTF,TGTGCCACCAGTAGGACAGGGGGCTCCCTCTATGGCTACACCTTC
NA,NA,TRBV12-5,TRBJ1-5,CASSLTGVGGNQPQHF,TGTGCCAGCAGCCTTACCGGCGTAGGCGGCAATCAGCCCCAGCATTTT
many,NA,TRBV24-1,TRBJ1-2,CATSAPGMEGSYGYTF,TGTGCCACCAGTGCCCCGGGGATGGAAGGGAGCTATGGCTACACCTTC
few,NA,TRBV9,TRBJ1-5,CASRRSLGSNQPQHF,TGTGCCAGTCGACGGTCCTTGGGCAGCAATCAGCCCCAGCATTTT
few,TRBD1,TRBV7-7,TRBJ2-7,CASSWNTGDLYEQYF,TGTGCCAGCAGCTGGAATACAGGGGATTTGTACGAGCAGTACTTC
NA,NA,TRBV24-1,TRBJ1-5,CATSTPGNQPQHF,TGTGCCACCAGTACCCCCGGCAATCAGCCCCAGCATTTT
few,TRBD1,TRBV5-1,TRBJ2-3,CASSPTGVHGNTQYF,TGCGCCAGCAGCCCGACAGGGGTGCATGGGAATACGCAGTATTTT
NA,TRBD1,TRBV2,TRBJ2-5,CASSGTGTGGGETQYF,TGTGCCAGCAGCGGAACGGGGACAGGGGGTGGAGAGACCCAGTACTTC
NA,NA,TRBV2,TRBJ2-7,CASSQKSGPNSYEQYF,TGTGCCAGCAGCCAAAAGTCAGGGCCGAACTCCTACGAGCAGTACTTC
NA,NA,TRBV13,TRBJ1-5,CASSSSGDFGGPQHF,TGTGCCAGCAGCTCTAGCGGGGACTTCGGTGGGCCCCAGCATTTT
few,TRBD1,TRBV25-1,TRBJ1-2,CASSLWTGRHRNYGYTF,TGTGCCAGCAGCTTGTGGACAGGCCGCCATAGGAACTATGGCTACACCTTC
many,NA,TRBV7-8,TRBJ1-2,CASSLQDSRGGYTF,TGTGCCAGCAGCTTACAAGATTCGCGTGGCGGCTACACCTTC
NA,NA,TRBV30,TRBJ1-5,CAWSVQENQPQHF,TGTGCCTGGAGTGTACAGGAAAATCAGCCCCAGCATTTT
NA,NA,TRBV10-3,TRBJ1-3,CAIRGSSGNTIYF,TGTGCCATCAGAGGGAGCTCTGGAAACACCATATATTTT